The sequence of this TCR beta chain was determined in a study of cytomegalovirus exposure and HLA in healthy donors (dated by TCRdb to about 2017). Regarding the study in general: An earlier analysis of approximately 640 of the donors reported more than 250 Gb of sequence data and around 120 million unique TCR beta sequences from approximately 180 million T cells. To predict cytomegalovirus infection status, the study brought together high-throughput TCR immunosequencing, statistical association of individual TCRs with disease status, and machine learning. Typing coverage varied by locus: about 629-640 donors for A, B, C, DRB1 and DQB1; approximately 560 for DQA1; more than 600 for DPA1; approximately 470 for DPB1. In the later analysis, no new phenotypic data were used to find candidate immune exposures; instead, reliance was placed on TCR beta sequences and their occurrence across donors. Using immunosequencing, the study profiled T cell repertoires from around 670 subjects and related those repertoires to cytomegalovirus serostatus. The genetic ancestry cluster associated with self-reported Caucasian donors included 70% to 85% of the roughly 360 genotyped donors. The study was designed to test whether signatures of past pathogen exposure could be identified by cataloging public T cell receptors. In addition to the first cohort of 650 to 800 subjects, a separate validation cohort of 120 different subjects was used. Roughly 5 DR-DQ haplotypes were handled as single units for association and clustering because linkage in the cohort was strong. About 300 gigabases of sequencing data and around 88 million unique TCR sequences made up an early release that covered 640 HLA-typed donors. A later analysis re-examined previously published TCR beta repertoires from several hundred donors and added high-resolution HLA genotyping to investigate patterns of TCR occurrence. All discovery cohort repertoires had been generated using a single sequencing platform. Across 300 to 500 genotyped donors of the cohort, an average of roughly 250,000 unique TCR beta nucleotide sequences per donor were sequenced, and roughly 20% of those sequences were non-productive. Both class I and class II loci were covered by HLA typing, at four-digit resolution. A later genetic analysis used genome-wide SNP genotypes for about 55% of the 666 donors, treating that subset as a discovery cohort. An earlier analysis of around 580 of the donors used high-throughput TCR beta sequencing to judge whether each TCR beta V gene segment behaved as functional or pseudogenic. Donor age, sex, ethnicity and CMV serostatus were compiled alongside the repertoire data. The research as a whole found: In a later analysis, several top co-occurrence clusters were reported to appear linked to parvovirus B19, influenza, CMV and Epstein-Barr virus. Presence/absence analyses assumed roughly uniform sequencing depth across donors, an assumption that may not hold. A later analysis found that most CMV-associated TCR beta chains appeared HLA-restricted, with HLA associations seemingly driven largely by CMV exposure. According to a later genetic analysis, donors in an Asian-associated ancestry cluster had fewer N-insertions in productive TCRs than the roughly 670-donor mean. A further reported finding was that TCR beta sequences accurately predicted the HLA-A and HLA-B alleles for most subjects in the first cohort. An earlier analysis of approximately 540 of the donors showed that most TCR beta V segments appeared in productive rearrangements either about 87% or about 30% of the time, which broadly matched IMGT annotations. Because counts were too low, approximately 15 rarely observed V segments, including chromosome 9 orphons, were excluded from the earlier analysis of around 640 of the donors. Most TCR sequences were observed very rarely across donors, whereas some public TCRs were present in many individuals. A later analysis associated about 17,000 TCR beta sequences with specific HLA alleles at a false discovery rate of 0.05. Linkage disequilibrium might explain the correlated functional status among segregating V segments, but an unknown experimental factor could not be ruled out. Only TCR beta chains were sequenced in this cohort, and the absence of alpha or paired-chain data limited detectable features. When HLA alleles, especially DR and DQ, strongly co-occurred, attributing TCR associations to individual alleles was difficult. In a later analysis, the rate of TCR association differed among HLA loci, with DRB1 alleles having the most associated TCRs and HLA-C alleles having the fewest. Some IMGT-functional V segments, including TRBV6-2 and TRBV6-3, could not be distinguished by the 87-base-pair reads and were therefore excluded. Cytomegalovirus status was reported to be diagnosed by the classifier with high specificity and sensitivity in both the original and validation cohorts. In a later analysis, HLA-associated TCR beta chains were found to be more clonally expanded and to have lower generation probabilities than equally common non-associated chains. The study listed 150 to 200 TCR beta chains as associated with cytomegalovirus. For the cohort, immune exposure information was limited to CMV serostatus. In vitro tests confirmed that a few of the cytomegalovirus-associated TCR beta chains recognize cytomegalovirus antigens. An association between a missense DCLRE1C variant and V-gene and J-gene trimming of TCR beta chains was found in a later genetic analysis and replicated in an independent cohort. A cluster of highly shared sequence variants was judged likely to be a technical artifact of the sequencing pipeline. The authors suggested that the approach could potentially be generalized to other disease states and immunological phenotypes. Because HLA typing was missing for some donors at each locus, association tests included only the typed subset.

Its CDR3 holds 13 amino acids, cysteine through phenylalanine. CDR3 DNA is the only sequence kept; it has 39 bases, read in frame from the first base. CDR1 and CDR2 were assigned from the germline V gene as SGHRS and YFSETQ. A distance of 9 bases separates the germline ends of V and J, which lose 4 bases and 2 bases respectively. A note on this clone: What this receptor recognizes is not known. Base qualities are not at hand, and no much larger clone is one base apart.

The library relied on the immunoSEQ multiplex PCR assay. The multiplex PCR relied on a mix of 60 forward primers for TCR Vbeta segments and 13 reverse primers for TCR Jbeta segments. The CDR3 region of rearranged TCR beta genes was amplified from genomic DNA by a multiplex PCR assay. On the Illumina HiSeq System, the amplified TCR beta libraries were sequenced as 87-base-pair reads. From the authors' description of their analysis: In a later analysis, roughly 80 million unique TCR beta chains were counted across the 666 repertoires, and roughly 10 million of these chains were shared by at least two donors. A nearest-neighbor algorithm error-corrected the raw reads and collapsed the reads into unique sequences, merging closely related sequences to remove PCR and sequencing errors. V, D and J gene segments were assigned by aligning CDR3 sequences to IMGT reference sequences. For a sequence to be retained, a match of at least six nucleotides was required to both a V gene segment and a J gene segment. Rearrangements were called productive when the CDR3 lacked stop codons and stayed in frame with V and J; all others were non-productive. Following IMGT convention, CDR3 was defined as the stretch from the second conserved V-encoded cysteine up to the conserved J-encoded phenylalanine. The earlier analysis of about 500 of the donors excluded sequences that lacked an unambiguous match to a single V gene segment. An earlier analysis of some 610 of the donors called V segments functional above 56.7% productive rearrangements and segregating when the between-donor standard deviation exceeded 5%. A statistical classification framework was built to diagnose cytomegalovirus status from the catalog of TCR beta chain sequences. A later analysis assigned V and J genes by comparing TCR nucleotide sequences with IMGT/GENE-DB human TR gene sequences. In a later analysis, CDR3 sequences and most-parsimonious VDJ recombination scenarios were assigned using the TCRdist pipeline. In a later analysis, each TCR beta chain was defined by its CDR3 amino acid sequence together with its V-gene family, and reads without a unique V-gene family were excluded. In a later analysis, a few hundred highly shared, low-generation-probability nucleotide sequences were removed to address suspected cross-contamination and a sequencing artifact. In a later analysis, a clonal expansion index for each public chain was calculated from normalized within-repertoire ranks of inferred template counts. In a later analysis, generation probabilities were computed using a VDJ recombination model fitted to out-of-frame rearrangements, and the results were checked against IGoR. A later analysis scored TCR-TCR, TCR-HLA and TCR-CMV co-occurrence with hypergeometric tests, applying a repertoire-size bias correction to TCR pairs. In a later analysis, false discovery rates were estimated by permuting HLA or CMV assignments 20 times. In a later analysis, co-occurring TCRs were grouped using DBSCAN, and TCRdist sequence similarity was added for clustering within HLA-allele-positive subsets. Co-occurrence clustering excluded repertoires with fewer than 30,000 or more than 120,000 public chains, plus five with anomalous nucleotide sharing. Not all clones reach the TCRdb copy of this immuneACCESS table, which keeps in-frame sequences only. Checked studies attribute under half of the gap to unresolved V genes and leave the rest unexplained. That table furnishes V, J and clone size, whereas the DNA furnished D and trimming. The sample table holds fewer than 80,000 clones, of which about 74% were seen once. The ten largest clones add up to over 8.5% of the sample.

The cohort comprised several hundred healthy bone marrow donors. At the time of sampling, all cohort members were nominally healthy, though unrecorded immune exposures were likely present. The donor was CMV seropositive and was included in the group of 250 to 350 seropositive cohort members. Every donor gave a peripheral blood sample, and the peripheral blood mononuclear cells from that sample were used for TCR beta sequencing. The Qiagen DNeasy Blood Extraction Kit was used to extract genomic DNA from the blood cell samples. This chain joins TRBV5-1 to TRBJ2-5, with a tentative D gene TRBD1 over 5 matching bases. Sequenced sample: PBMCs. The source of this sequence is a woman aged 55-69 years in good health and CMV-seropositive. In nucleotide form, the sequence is TGCGCCAGCAGCACAGACAGACAAGAGACCCAGTACTTC. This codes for CASSTDRQETQYF.